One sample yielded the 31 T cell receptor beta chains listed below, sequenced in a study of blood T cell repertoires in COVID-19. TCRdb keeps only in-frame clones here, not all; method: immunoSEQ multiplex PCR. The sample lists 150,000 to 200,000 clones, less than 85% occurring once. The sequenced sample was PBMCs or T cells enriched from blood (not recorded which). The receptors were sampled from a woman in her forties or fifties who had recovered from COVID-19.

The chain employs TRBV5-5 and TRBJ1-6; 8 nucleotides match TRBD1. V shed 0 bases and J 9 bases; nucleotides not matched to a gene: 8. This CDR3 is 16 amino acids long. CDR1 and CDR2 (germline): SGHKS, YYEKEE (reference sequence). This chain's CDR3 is CASSLDFGQGGSPLHF. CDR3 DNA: TGTGCCAGCAGCTTGGATTTCGGACAGGGAGGTTCACCCCTCCACTTT.

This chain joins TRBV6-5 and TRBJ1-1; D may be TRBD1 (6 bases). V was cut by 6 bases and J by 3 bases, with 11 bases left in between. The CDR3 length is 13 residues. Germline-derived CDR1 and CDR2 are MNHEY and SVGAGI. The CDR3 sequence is CASSRDIYTEAFF. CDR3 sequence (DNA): TGTGCCAGCAGCAGGGACATATACACTGAAGCTTTCTTT.

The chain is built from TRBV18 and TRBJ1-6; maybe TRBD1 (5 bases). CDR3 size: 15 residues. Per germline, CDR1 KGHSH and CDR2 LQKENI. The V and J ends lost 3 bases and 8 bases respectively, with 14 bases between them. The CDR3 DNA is TGTGCCAGCTCACCCCTCGACAGTCCCGATTCACCCCTCCACTTT. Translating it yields CASSPLDSPDSPLHF.

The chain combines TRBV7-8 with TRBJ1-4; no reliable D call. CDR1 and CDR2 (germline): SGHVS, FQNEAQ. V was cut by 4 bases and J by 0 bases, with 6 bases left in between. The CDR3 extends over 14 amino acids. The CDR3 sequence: CASSWTATNEKLFF. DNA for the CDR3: TGTGCCAGCAGCTGGACTGCAACTAATGAAAAACTGTTTTTT.

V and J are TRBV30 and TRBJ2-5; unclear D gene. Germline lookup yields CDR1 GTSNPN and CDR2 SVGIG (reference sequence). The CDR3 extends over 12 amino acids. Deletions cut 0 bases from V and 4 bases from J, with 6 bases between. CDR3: CAWSVRVETQYF. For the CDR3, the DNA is TGTGCCTGGAGTGTACGAGTAGAGACCCAGTACTTC.

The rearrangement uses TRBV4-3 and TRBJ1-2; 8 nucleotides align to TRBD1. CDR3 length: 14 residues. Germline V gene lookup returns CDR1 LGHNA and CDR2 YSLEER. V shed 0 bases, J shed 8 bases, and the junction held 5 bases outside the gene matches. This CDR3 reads CASSQDHRGDGYTF. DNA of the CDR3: TGCGCCAGCAGCCAAGATCACAGGGGGGACGGCTACACCTTC.

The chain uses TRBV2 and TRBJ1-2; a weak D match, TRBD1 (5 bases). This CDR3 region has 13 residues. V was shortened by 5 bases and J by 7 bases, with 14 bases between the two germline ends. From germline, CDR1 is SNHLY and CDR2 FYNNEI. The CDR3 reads CASSRGAGIGYTF. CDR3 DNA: TGTGCCAGCAGTAGGGGCGCAGGGATTGGCTACACCTTC.

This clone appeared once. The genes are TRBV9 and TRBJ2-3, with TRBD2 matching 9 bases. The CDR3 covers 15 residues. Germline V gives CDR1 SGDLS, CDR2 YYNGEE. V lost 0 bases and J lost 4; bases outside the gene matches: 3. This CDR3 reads CASSVAAGGSDTQYF. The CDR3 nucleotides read TGTGCCAGCAGCGTAGCAGCGGGGGGTTCAGATACGCAGTATTTT.

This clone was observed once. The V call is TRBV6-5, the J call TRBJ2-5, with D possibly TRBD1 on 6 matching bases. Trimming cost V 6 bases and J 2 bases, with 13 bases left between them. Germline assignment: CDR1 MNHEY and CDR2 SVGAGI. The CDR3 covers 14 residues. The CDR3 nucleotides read TGTGCCAGCAGGCCCAGGGGCAGACAAGAGACCCAGTACTTC. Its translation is CASRPRGRQETQYF.

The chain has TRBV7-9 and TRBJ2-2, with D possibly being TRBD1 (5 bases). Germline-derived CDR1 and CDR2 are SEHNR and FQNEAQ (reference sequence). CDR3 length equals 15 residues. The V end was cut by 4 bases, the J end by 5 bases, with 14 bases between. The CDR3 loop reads CASSSRVPGTGELFF. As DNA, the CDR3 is TGTGCCAGCAGCTCTAGAGTCCCAGGGACCGGGGAGCTGTTTTTT.

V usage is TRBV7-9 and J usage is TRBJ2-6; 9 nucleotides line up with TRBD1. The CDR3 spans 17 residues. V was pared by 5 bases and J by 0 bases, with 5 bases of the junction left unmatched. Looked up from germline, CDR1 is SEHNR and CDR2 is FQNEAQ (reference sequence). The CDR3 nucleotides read TGTGCCAGCAGCGACACAGGGGGCCTCTCTGGGGCCAACGTCCTGACTTTC. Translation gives CASSDTGGLSGANVLTF. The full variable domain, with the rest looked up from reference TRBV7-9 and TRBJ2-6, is DTGVSQNPRHKITKRGQNVTFRCDPISEHNRLYWYRQTLGQGPEFLTYFQNEAQLEKSRLLSDRFSAERPKGSFSTLEIQRTEQGDSAMYLCASSDTGGLSGANVLTFGAGSRLTVL.

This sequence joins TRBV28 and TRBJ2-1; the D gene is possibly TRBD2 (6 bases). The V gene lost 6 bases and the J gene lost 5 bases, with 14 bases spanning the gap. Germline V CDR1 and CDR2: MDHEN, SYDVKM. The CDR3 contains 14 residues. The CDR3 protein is CASRPIAANNEQFF. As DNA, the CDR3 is TGTGCCAGCAGACCGATAGCGGCTAACAATGAGCAGTTCTTC.

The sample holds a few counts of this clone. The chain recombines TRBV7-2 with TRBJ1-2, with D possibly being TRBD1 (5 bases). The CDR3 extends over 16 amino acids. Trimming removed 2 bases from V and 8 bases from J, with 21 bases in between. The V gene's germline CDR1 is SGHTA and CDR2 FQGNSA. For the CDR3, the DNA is TGTGCCAGCAGCTTATTAGCTGGACAAGCCTCTTGGGGCTACACCTTC. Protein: CASSLLAGQASWGYTF.

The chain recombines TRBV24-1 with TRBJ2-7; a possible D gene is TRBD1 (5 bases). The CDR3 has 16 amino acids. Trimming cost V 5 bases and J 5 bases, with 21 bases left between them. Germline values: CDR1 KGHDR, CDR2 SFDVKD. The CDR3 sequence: CATSAPPCRDYNEQYV. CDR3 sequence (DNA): TGTGCCACCAGTGCACCCCCGTGCAGGGATTATAACGAGCAGTACGTC.

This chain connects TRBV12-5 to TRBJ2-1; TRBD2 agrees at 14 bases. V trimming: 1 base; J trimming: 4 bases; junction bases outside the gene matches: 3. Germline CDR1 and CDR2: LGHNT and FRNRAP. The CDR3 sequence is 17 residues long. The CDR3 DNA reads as TGTGCTAGTGGTTTGGCCGGACTAGCGGGGGGTTACAATGAGCAGTTCTTC. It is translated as CASGLAGLAGGYNEQFF.

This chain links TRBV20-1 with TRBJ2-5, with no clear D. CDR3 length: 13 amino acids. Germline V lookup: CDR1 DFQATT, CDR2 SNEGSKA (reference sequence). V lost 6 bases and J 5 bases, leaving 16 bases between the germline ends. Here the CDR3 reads CSASVPSTETQYF. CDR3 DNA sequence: TGCAGTGCGAGTGTACCATCTACGGAGACCCAGTACTTC.

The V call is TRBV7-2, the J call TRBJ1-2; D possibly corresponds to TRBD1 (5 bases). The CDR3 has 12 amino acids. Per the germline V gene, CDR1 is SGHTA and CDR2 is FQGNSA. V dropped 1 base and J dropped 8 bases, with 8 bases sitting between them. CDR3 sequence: CASSLVGGGYTF. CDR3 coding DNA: TGTGCCAGCAGCTTAGTTGGGGGGGGCTACACCTTC. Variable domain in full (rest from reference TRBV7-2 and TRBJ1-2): GAGVSQSPSNKVTEKGKDVELRCDPISGHTALYWYRQSLGQGLEFLIYFQGNSAPDKSGLPSDRFSAERTGGSVSTLTIQRTQQEDSAVYLCASSLVGGGYTFGSGTRLTVV.

CDR3 coding DNA: TGTGCCAGCAGCCCGTTAAGGACAGGGAACTATGGCTACACCTTC. Its translation is CASSPLRTGNYGYTF. The chain uses TRBV11-2 and TRBJ1-2, with 8 bases fitting TRBD1. V lost 5 bases to trimming and J lost 2 bases; unmatched junction nucleotides: 7. The germline gives CDR1 SGHAT, CDR2 FQNNGV. This CDR3 is built from 15 residues. The full variable domain, with the rest looked up from reference TRBV11-2 and TRBJ1-2, is EAGVAQSPRYKIIEKRQSVAFWCNPISGHATLYWYQQILGQGPKLLIQFQNNGVVDDSQLPKDRFSAERLKGVDSTLKIQPAKLEDSAVYLCASSPLRTGNYGYTFGSGTRLTVV.

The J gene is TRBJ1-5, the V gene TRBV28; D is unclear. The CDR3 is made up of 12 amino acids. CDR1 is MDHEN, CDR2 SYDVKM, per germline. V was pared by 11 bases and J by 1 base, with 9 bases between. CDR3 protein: CAARGSNQPQHF. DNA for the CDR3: TGTGCCGCAAGAGGGAGCAATCAGCCCCAGCATTTT.

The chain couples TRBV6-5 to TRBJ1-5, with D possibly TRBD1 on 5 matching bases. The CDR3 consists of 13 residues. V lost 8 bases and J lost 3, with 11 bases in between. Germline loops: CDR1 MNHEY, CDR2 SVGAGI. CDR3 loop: CASSGGNNQPQHF. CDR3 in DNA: TGTGCCAGCTCGGGGGGTAACAATCAGCCCCAGCATTTT.

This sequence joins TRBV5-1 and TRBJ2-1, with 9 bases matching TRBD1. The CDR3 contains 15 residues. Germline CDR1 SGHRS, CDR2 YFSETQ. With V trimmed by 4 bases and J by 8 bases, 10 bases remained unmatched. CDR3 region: CASSPRQGVWDEQFF. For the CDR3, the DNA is TGCGCCAGCAGCCCCAGACAGGGGGTATGGGATGAGCAGTTCTTC.

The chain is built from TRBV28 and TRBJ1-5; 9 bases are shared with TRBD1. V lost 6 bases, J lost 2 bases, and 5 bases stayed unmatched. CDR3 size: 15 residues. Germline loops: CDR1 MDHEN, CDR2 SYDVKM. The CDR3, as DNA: TGTGCCAGCAGGAATGACAGGGGGGGCAATCAGCCCCAGCATTTT. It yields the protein CASRNDRGGNQPQHF.

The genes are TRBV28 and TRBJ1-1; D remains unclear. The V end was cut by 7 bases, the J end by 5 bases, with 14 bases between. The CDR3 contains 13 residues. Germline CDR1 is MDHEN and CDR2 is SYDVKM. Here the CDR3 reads CASTPAAETEAFF. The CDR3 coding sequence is TGTGCCAGCACTCCGGCTGCGGAGACTGAAGCTTTCTTT.

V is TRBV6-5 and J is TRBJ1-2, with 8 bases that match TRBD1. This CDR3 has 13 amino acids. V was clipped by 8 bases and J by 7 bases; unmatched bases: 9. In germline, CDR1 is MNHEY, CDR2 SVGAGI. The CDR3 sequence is CASARTGLLGYTF. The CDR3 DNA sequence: TGTGCCAGCGCCCGGACAGGGCTCCTTGGCTACACCTTC.

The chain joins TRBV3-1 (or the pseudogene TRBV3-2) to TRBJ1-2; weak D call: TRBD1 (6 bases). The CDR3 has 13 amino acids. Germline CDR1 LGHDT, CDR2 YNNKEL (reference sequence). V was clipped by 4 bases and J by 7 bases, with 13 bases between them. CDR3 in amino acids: CASSPSQGSGYTF. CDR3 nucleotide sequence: TGTGCCAGCAGCCCGTCACAGGGAAGTGGCTACACCTTC.

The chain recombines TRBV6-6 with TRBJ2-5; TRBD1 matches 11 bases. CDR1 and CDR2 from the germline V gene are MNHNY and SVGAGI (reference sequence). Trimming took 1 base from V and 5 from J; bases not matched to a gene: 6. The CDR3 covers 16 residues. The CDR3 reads CASSYLGTGGAETQYF. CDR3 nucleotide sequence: TGTGCCAGCAGTTACTTAGGGACAGGGGGTGCGGAGACCCAGTACTTC.

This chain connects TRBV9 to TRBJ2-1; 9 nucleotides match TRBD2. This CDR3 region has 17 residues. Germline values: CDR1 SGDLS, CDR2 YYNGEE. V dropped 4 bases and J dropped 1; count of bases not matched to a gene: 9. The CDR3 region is CASSPLRAGGSYNEQFF. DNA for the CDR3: TGTGCCAGCAGCCCGCTCAGAGCGGGGGGTTCCTACAATGAGCAGTTCTTC.

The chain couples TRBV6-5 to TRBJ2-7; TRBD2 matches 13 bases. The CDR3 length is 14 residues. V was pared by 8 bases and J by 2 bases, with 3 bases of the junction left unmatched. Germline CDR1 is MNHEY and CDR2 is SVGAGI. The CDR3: CASELAGGPYEQYV. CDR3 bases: TGTGCCAGCGAACTAGCGGGGGGGCCCTACGAGCAGTACGTC.

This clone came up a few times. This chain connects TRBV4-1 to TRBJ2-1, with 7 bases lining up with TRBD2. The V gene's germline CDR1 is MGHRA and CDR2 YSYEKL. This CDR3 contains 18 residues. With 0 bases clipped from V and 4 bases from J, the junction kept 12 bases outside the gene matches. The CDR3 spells CASSQDPAASGTYNEQFF. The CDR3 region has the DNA TGCGCCAGCAGCCAAGATCCGGCGGCAAGCGGGACTTACAATGAGCAGTTCTTC.

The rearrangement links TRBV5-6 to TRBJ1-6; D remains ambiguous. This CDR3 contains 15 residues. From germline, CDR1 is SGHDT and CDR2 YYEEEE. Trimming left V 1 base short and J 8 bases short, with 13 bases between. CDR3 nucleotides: TGTGCCAGCAGCTTGTGGAGCGAAATCTATTCACCCCTCCACTTT. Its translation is CASSLWSEIYSPLHF.

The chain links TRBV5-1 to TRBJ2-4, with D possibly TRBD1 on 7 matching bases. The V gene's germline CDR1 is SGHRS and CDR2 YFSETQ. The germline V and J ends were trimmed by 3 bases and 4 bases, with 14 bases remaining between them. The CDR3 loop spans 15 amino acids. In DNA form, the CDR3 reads TGCGCCAGCAGCTGGCGGGACAGAGATAAAAACATTCAGTACTTC. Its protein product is CASSWRDRDKNIQYF.